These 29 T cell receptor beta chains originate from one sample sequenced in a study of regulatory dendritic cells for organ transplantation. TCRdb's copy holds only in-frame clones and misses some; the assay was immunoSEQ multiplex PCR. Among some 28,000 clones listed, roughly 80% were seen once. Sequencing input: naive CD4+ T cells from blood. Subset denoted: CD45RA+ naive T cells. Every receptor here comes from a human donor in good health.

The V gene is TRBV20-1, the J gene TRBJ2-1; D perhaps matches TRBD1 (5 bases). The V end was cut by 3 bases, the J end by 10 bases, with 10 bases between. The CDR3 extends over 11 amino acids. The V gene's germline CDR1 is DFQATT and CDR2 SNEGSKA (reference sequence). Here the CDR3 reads CSARSREEQFF. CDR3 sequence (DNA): TGCAGTGCTAGGTCCAGGGAAGAGCAGTTCTTC.

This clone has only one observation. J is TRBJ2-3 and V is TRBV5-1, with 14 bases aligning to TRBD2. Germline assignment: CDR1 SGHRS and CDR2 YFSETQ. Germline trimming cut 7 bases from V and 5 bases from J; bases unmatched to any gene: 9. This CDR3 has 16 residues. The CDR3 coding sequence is TGCGCCAGCCGCAGACTAGCGGGGGGGCTAGGAGATACGCAGTATTTT. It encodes CASRRLAGGLGDTQYF.

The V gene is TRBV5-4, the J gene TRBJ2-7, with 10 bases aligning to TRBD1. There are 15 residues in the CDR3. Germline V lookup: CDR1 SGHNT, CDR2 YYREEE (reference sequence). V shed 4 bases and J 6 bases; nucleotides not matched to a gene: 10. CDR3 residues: CASSAAGTGVGEQYF. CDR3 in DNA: TGTGCCAGCAGCGCGGCCGGGACAGGGGTTGGCGAGCAGTACTTC.

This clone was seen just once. The CDR3 reads CASSSGQENQPQHF. The CDR3, as DNA: TGCGCCAGCAGCTCCGGACAGGAGAATCAGCCCCAGCATTTT. The V and J genes are TRBV5-1 and TRBJ1-5; 7 bases are shared with TRBD1. The CDR3 has 14 amino acids. After removal of 3 bases from V and 4 bases from J, the junction contained 4 bases not matched to a gene. Germline V gene data show CDR1 as SGHRS and CDR2 as YFSETQ.

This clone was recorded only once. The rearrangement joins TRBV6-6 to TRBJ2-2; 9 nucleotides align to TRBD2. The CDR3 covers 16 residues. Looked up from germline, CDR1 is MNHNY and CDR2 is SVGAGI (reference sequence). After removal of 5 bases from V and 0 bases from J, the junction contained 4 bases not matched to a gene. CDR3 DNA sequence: TGTGCCAGCAGTAATATAGCGGGGGCGAACACCGGGGAGCTGTTTTTT. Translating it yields CASSNIAGANTGELFF.

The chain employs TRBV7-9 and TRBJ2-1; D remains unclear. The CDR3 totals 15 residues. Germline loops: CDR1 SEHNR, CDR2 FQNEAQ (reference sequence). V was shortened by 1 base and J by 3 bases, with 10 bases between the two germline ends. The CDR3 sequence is CASSLVGSIYNEQFF. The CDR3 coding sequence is TGTGCCAGCAGCTTAGTTGGTAGCATCTACAATGAGCAGTTCTTC.

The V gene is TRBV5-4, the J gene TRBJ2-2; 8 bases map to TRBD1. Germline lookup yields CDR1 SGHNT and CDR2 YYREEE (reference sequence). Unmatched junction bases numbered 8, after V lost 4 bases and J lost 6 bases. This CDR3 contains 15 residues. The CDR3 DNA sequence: TGTGCCAGCAGCCCCGTCAGGGGGCGCCCCGGGGAGCTGTTTTTT. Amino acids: CASSPVRGRPGELFF.

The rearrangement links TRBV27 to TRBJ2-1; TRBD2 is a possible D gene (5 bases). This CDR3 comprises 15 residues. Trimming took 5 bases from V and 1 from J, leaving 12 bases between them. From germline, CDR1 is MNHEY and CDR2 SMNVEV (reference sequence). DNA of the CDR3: TGTGCCAGCAGTATCCGGGAAGGGTCCTACAATGAGCAGTTCTTC. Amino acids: CASSIREGSYNEQFF.

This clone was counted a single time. The CDR3 loop reads CASSFRDRVAEAFF. CDR3 DNA sequence: TGTGCCAGCAGCTTCCGGGACAGGGTCGCTGAAGCTTTCTTT. The chain employs TRBV7-9 and TRBJ1-1; 9 nucleotides match TRBD1. V shed 3 bases, J shed 6 bases, and the junction held 5 bases outside the gene matches. Germline values: CDR1 SEHNR, CDR2 FQNEAQ (reference sequence). The CDR3 sequence is 14 residues long.

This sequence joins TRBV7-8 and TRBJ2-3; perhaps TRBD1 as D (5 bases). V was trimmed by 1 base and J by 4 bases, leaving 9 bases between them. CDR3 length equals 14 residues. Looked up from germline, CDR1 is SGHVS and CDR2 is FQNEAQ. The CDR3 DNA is TGTGCCAGCAGCTTAGACGCAGGGCCAGATACGCAGTATTTT. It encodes CASSLDAGPDTQYF.

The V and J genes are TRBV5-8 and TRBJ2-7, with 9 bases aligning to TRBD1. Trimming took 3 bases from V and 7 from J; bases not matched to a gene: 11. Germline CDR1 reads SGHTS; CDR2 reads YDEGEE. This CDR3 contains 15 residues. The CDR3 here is CASSCTGQGLCEQYF. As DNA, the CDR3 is TGTGCCAGCAGCTGTACGGGACAGGGTTTATGTGAGCAGTACTTC.

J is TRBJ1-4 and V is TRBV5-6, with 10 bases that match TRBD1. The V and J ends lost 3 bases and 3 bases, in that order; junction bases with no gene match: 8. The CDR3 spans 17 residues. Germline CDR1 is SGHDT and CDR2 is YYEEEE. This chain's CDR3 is CASSSRGTGVANEKLFF. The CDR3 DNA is TGTGCCAGCAGCTCCCGGGGGACAGGGGTTGCTAATGAAAAACTGTTTTTT.

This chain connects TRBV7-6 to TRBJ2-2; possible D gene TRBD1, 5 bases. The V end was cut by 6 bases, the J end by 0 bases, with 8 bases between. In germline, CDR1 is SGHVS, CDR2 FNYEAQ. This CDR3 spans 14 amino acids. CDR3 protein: CASSRTSNTGELFF. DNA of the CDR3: TGTGCCAGCAGTCGGACATCGAACACCGGGGAGCTGTTTTTT.

DNA for the CDR3: TGTGCCAGCACAAAGGGGCAGGGCAATCAGCCCCAGCATTTT. This gives the protein CASTKGQGNQPQHF. The chain recombines TRBV6-6 with TRBJ1-5; maybe TRBD1 (5 bases). This CDR3 spans 14 amino acids. V lost 7 bases and J 2 bases, leaving 12 bases between the germline ends. Per the germline V gene, CDR1 is MNHNY and CDR2 is SVGAGI (reference sequence).

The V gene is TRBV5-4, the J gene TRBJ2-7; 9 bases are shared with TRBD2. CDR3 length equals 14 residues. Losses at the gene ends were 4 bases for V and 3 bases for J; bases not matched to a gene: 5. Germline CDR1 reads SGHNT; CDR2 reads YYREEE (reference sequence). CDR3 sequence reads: CASSRSAGGYEQYF. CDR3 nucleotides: TGTGCCAGCAGCAGATCAGCGGGGGGCTACGAGCAGTACTTC. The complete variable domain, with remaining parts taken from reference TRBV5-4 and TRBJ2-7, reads ETGVTQSPTHLIKTRGQQVTLRCSSQSGHNTVSWYQQALGQGPQFIFQYYREEENGRGNFPPRFSGLQFPNYSSELNVNALELDDSALYLCASSRSAGGYEQYFGPGTRLTVT.

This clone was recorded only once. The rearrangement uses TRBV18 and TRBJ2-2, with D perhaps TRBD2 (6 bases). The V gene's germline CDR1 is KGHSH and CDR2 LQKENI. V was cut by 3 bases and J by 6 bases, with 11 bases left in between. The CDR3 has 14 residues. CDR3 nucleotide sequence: TGTGCCAGCTCACCCCTAGCGTCATCCGGGGAGCTGTTTTTT. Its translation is CASSPLASSGELFF.

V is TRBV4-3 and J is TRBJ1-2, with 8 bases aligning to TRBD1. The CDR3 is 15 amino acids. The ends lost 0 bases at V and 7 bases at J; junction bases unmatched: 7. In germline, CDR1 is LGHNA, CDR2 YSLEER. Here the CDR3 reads CASSQDRGQWVGYTF. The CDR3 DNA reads TGCGCCAGCAGCCAAGACAGGGGGCAATGGGTTGGCTACACCTTC.

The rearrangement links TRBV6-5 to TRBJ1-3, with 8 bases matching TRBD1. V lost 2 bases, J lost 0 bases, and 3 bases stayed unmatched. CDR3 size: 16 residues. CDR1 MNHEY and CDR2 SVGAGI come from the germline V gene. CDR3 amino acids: CASSYGQGNSGNTIYF. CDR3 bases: TGTGCCAGCAGTTACGGACAGGGAAACTCTGGAAACACCATATATTTT.

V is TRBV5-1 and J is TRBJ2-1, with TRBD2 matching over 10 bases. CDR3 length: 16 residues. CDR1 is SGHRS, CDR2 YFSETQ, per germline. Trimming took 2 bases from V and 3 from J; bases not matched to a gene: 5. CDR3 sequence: CASSFLTSGYYNEQFF. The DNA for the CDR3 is TGCGCCAGCAGCTTTTTGACTAGCGGGTACTACAATGAGCAGTTCTTC.

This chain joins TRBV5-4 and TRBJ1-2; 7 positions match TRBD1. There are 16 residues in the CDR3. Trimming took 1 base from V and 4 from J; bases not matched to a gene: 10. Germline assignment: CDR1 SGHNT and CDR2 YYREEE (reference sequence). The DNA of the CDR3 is TGTGCCAGCAGCTTGCCCCACAGGGGAGGTCCCTATGGCTACACCTTC. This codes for CASSLPHRGGPYGYTF.

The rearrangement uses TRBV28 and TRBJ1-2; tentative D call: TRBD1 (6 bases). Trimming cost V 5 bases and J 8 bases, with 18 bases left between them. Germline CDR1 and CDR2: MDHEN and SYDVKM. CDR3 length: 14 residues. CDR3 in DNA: TGTGCCAGCAGTCCTCCGGGGGGGGGCGCCGGCTACACCTTC. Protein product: CASSPPGGGAGYTF.

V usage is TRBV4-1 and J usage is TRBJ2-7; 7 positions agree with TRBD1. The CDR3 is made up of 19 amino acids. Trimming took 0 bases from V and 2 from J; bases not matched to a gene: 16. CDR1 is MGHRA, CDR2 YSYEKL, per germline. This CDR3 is CASSQDQGYIGTETYEQYF. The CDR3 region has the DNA TGCGCCAGCAGCCAAGATCAGGGCTATATTGGGACAGAAACCTACGAGCAGTACTTC.

The CDR3 spells CASSYSGQNEKLFF. CDR3 nucleotides: TGTGCCAGCAGTTACTCGGGGCAGAATGAAAAACTGTTTTTT. V and J are TRBV6-5 and TRBJ1-4; TRBD1 might be the D (5 bases). The CDR3 extends over 14 amino acids. Trimming cost V 0 bases and J 5 bases, with 7 bases left between them. CDR1 and CDR2 from the germline V gene are MNHEY and SVGAGI.

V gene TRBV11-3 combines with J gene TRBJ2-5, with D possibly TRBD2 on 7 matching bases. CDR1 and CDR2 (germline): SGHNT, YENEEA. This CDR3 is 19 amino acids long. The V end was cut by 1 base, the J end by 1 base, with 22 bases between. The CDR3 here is CASSLGGLRERGSQETQYF. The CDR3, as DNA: TGTGCCAGCAGCTTAGGGGGGCTAAGAGAGCGGGGCTCCCAAGAGACCCAGTACTTC.

The CDR3 DNA reads TGTGCCAGCAGCTTAGATGGGGCCCCTTCCTACGAGCAGTACTTC. Translating it yields CASSLDGAPSYEQYF. The chain joins TRBV11-3 to TRBJ2-7; TRBD1 is a possible D gene (5 bases). Germline V gene sequence: CDR1 SGHNT, CDR2 YENEEA. CDR3 length: 15 residues. The V end was cut by 0 bases, the J end by 1 base, with 10 bases between.

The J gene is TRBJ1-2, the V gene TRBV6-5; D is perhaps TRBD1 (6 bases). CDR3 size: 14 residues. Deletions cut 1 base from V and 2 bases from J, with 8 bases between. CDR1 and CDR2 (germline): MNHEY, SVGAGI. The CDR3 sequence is CASSYWQGNYGYTF. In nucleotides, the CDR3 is TGTGCCAGCAGTTACTGGCAGGGGAACTATGGCTACACCTTC.

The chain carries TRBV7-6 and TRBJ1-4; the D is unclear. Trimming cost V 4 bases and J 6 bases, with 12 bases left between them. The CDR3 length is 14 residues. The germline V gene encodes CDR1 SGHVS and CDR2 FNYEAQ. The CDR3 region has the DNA TGTGCCAGCAGCTCCACCATACTTGATGAAAAACTGTTTTTT. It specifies CASSSTILDEKLFF. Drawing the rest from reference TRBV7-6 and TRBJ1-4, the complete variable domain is GAGVSQSPRYKVTKRGQDVALRCDPISGHVSLYWYRQALGQGPEFLTYFNYEAQQDKSGLPNDRFSAERPEGSISTLTIQRTEQRDSAMYRCASSSTILDEKLFFGSGTQLSVL.

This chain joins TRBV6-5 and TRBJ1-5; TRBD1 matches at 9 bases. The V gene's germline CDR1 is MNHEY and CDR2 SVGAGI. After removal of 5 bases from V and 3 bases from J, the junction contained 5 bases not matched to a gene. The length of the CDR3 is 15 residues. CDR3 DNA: TGTGCCAGCAGTGCTGACAGGGGGTTCAATCAGCCCCAGCATTTT. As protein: CASSADRGFNQPQHF.

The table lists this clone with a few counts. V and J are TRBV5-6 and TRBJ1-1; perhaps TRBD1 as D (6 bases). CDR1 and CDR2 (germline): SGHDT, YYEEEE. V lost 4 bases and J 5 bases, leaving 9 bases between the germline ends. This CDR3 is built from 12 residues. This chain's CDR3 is CASSRTATEAFF. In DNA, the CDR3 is TGTGCCAGCAGCCGGACAGCAACTGAAGCTTTCTTT.